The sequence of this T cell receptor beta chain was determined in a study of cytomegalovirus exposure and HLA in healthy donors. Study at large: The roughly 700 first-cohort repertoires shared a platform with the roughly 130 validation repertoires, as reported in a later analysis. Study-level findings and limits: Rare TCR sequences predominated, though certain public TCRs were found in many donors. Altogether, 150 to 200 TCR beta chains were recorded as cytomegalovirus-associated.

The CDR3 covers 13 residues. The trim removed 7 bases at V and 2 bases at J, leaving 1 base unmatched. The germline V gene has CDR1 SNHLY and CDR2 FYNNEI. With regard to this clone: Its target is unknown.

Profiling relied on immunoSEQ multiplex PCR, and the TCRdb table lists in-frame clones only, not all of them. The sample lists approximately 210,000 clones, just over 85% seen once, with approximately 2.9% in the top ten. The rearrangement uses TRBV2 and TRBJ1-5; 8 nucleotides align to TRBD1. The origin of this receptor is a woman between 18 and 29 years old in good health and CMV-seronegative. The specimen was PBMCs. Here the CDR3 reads CASTGQGNQPQHF. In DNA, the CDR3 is TGTGCCAGCACGGGACAGGGCAATCAGCCCCAGCATTTT.